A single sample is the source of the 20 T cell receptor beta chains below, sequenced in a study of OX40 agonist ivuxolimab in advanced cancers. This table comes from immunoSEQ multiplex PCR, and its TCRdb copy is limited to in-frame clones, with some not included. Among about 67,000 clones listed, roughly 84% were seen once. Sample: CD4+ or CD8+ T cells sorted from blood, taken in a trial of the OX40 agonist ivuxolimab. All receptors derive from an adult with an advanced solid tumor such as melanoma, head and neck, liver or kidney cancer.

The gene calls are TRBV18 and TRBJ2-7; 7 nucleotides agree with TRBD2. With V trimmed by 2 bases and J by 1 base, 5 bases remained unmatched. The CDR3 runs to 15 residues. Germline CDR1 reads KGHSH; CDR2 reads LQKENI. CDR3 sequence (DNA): TGTGCCAGCTCACCATATCCTAGCGGATCCTACGAGCAGTACTTC. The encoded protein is CASSPYPSGSYEQYF. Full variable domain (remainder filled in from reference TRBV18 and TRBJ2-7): NAGVMQNPRHLVRRRGQEARLRCSPMKGHSHVYWYRQLPEEGLKFMVYLQKENIIDESGMPKERFSAEFPKEGPSILRIQQVVRGDSAAYFCASSPYPSGSYEQYFGPGTRLTVT.

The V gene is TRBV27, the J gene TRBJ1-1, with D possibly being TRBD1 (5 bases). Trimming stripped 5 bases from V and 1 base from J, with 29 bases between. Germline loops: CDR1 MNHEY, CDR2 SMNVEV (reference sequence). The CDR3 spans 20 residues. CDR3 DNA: TGTGCCAGCAGTCTCACTCGGGGGAGGGGTCTTCGCATGGGGAACACTGAAGCTTTCTTT. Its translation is CASSLTRGRGLRMGNTEAFF.

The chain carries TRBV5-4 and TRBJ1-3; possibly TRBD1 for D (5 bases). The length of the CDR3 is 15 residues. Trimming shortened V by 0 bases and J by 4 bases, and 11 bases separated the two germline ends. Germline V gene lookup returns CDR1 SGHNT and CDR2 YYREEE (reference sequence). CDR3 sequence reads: CASSLDLQGGNTIYF. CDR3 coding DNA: TGTGCCAGCAGCTTGGATCTCCAGGGAGGAAACACCATATATTTT.

The CDR3 reads CASSLVGSENEQYF. CDR3 coding DNA: TGCGCCAGCAGCTTGGTAGGGTCGGAAAACGAGCAGTACTTC. The chain is built from TRBV5-1 and TRBJ2-7, with unresolved D. Germline V gene sequence: CDR1 SGHRS, CDR2 YFSETQ. V gave up 0 bases and J gave up 5 bases, with 12 bases separating them. The CDR3 covers 14 residues.

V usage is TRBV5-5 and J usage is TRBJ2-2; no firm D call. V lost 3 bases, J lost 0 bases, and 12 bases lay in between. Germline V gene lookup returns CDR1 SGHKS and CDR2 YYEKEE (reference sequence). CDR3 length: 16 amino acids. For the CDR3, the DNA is TGTGCCAGCAGCTCCGACTGGCTAGCGAACACCGGGGAGCTGTTTTTT. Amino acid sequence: CASSSDWLANTGELFF. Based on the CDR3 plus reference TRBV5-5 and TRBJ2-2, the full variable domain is DAGVTQSPTHLIKTRGQQVTLRCSPISGHKSVSWYQQVLGQGPQFIFQYYEKEERGRGNFPDRFSARQFPNYSSELNVNALLLGDSALYLCASSSDWLANTGELFFGEGSRLTVL.

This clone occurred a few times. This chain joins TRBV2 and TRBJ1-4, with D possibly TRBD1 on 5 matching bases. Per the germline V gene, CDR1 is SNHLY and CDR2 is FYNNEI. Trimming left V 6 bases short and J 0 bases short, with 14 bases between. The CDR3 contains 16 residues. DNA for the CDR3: TGTGCCAGCAGGGGCAGGGACCCTGCAACTAATGAAAAACTGTTTTTT. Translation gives CASRGRDPATNEKLFF.

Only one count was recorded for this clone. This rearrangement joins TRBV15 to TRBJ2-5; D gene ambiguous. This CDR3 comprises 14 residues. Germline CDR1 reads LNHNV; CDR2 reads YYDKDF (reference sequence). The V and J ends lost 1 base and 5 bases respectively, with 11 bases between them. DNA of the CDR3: TGTGCCACCAGCAGAGGACTGGCAGTGGAGACCCAGTACTTC. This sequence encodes CATSRGLAVETQYF.

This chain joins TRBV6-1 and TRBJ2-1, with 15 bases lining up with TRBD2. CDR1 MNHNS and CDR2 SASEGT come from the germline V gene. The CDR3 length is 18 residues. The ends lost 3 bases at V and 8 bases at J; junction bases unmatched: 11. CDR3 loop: CASSDKSTGTSGRYEQFF. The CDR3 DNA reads TGTGCCAGCAGTGACAAAAGTACCGGGACTAGCGGGAGGTATGAGCAGTTCTTC.

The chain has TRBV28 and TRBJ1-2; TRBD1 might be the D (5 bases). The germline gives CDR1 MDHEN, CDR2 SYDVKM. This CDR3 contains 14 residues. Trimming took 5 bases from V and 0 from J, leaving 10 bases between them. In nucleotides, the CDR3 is TGTGCCAGCAGTGGTGGGACTTCTAACTATGGCTACACCTTC. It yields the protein CASSGGTSNYGYTF.

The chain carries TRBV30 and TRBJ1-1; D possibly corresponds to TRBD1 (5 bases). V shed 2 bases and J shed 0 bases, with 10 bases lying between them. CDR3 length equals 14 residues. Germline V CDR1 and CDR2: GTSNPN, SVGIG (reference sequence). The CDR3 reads CAWSRGALNTEAFF. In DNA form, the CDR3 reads TGTGCCTGGAGTAGAGGGGCATTGAACACTGAAGCTTTCTTT. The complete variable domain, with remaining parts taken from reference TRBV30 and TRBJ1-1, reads SQTIHQWPATLVQPVGSPLSLECTVEGTSNPNLYWYRQAAGRGLQLLFYSVGIGQISSEVPQNLSASRPQDRQFILSSKKLLLSDSGFYLCAWSRGALNTEAFFGQGTRLTVV.

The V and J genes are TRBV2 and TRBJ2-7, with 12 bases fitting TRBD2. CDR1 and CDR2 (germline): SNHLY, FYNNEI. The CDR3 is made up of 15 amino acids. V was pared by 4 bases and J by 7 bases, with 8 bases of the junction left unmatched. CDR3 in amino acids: CASSVGSSGRGEQYF. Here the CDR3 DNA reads TGTGCCAGCAGTGTGGGGTCTAGCGGGAGGGGTGAGCAGTACTTC.

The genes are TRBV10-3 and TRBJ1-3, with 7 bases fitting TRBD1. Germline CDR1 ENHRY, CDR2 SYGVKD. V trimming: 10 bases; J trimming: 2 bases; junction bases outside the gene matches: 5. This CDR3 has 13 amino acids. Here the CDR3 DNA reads TGTGCCAACAGGGACAGTCCTGGAAACACCATATATTTT. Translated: CANRDSPGNTIYF.

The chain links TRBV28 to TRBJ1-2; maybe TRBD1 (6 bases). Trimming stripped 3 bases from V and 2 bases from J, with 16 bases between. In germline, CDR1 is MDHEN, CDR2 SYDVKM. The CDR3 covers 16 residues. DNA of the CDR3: TGTGCCAGCAGTTTTCCTAACAGGGAGTTAAACTATGGCTACACCTTC. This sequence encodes CASSFPNRELNYGYTF.

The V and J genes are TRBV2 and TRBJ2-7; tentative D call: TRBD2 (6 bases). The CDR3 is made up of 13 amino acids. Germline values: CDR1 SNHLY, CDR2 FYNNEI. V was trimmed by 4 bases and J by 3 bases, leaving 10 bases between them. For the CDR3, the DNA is TGTGCCAGCAGTGTGCAGGGAGGCTACGAGCAGTACTTC. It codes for CASSVQGGYEQYF.

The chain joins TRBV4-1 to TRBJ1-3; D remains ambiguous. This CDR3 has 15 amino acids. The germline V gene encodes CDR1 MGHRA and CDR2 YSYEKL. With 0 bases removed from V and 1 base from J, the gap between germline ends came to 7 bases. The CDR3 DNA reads TGCGCCAGCAGCCAAGACGGACTTTCTGGAAACACCATATATTTT. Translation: CASSQDGLSGNTIYF.

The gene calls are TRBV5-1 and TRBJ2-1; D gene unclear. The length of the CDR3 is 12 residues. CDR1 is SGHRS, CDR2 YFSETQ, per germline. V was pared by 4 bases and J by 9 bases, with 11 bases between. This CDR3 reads CASSNSLSEQFF. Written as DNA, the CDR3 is TGCGCCAGCAGCAATAGTCTTAGTGAGCAGTTCTTC.

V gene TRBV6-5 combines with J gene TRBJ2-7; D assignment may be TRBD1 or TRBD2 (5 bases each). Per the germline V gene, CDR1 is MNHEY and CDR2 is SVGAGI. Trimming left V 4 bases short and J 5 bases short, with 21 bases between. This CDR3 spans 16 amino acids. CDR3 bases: TGTGCCAGCAGTTCTCTCCGGGGCAGGGCGGAAAACGAGCAGTACTTC. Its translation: CASSSLRGRAENEQYF.

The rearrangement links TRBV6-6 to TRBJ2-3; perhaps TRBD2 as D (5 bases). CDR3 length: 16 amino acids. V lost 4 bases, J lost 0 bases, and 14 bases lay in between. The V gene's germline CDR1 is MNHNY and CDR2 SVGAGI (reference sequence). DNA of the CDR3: TGTGCCAGCAGTTTGGGCTTCACGGGGAGCACAGATACGCAGTATTTT. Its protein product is CASSLGFTGSTDTQYF.

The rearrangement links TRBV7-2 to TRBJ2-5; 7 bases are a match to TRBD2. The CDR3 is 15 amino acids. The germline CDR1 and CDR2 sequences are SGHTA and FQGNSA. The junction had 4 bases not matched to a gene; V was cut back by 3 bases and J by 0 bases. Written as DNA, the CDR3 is TGTGCCAGCAGCTTGGATAGCGGGTACCAAGAGACCCAGTACTTC. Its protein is CASSLDSGYQETQYF.

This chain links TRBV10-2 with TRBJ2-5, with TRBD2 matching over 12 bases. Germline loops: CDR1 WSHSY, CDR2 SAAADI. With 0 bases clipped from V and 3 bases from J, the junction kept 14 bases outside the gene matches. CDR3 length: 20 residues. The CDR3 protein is CASSESLLAGGVVGEETQYF. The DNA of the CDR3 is TGCGCCAGCAGTGAGTCTCTACTAGCGGGAGGTGTCGTGGGGGAAGAGACCCAGTACTTC.